The 27 T cell receptor beta chains below were found in one sample sequenced in a study of spatial heterogeneity in lung cancer. The time point: sample taken at primary tumor resection. TCRdb ran MiXCR on the 5' RACE reads and lists one entry per CDR3 protein. The sample includes some 21,000 distinct CDR3 sequences, 4.6% seen only once; the top ten take 6.5% to 9%. This sample comprised PBMCs, obtained at surgery. The receptors shown here come from a male donor with early-stage non-small cell lung cancer.

This clonotype came up many times. This chain connects TRBV5-4 to TRBJ2-3; D may be TRBD1 (6 bases). This CDR3 is 16 amino acids long. Trimming took off 1 base at V and 2 bases at J, with 14 bases between the two ends. CDR1 SGHNT and CDR2 YYREEE come from the germline V gene (reference sequence). As DNA, the CDR3 is TGTGCCAGCAGCTTGAAGGGGGATGGGTACACAGATACGCAGTATTTT. It yields the protein CASSLKGDGYTDTQYF.

This chain joins TRBV7-8 and TRBJ1-1, with 7 bases matching TRBD1. The CDR3 is 14 residues long. Germline-derived CDR1 and CDR2 are SGHVS and FQNEAQ. V gave up 3 bases and J gave up 1 base; unmatched junction bases: 2. The CDR3 DNA follows: TGTGCCAGCAGCTTGTCAGGGGGGAACACTGAAGCTTTCTTT. Translated, it gives CASSLSGGNTEAFF.

This clonotype is a singleton in its sample. A clone one base away is much larger, so this may be a read error. The V and J genes are TRBV19 and TRBJ2-1; 14 bases map to TRBD2. The CDR3 has 15 amino acids. Germline CDR1 LNHDA, CDR2 SQIVND (reference sequence). The junction had 8 bases not matched to a gene; V was cut back by 4 bases and J by 12 bases. CDR3 in DNA: TGTGCCAGTAGTAGCGGGACTAGCGGGAGTTTAGGGCAGTTCTTC. Translation: CASSSGTSGSLGQFF.

The chain combines TRBV20-1 with TRBJ2-7; D is unclear. Germline assignment: CDR1 DFQATT and CDR2 SNEGSKA (reference sequence). The CDR3 extends over 13 amino acids. V was clipped by 3 bases and J by 0 bases, with 9 bases between them. DNA for the CDR3: TGCAGTGCTAGGCTACGGAACTCCTACGAGCAGTACTTC. This encodes CSARLRNSYEQYF.

This clonotype came up many times. The CDR3 DNA is TGTGCCAGCAGCAAAGAAGGCAACGAGCAGTACTTC. This codes for CASSKEGNEQYF. The chain employs TRBV6-6 and TRBJ2-7; D uncertain. The CDR3 is 12 amino acids. Germline assignment: CDR1 MNHNY and CDR2 SVGAGI (reference sequence). Deletions cut 6 bases from V and 5 bases from J, with 11 bases between.

This clonotype was found many times. The CDR3 DNA follows: TGTGCCAGCAGCTTAGCGGGGGGGTACAATGAGCAGTTCTTC. Translated, it gives CASSLAGGYNEQFF. V gene TRBV11-2 combines with J gene TRBJ2-1, with 8 nucleotides matching TRBD2. V lost 1 base to trimming and J lost 4 bases; unmatched junction nucleotides: 0. This CDR3 has 14 amino acids. CDR1 and CDR2 (germline): SGHAT, FQNNGV.

Within the sample, this clonotype is medium-sized. The rearrangement joins TRBV12-3 or TRBV12-4 to TRBJ2-3; maybe TRBD1 (5 bases). The CDR3 contains 14 residues. V lost 5 bases to trimming and J lost 5 bases, with 14 bases between them. CDR3 residues: CASSQGVTRDTQYF. The CDR3, as DNA: TGTGCCAGCAGTCAAGGGGTGACCAGAGATACGCAGTATTTT.

This clonotype was seen many times. V and J are TRBV7-9 and TRBJ1-5, with unresolved D. This CDR3 has 14 amino acids. Germline V gene lookup returns CDR1 SEHNR and CDR2 FQNEAQ (reference sequence). The ends were cut back, 5 bases at V and 9 bases at J, with 17 bases in the middle. The CDR3 region has the DNA TGTGCCAGCAGCCCCCCAACCCTGGGATCGCCCCAGCATTTT. As protein: CASSPPTLGSPQHF.

This clonotype was found many times. The gene calls are TRBV3-1 and TRBJ2-2, with no clear D. Trimming pared 0 bases from V and 9 bases from J, leaving 8 bases between. Germline V gene sequence: CDR1 LGHDT, CDR2 YNNKEL (reference sequence). The CDR3 runs to 13 residues. In DNA form, the CDR3 reads TGTGCCAGCAGCCAAGAGTACCGAAGGGAGCTGTTTTTT. It translates to CASSQEYRRELFF.

In this sample, this clonotype turned up many times. This rearrangement joins TRBV7-6 to TRBJ2-2, with D perhaps assigned TRBD1 or TRBD2 (5 bases each). The germline V gene encodes CDR1 SGHVS and CDR2 FNYEAQ. V lost 1 base to trimming and J lost 4 bases, with 13 bases between them. This CDR3 comprises 16 residues. CDR3 residues: CASSLGLGEITGELFF. CDR3 in DNA: TGTGCCAGCAGCTTAGGACTGGGGGAAATCACCGGGGAGCTGTTTTTT.

V usage is TRBV18 and J usage is TRBJ1-1, with 10 nucleotides matching TRBD1. The length of the CDR3 is 19 residues. The J segment lost 1 base and the V segment lost 1 base, leaving 12 bases of the junction unmatched. CDR1 is KGHSH, CDR2 LQKENI, per germline. CDR3 in amino acids: CASSPRGTGAGFSNTEAFF. CDR3 bases: TGTGCCAGCTCACCACGAGGGACAGGGGCCGGGTTTTCGAACACTGAAGCTTTCTTT.

This clonotype was observed a few times. The V call is TRBV20-1, the J call TRBJ1-6, with D tentatively TRBD1 (5 bases). The V and J ends lost 0 bases and 9 bases respectively, with 12 bases between them. The germline V gene encodes CDR1 DFQATT and CDR2 SNEGSKA (reference sequence). This CDR3 is 14 amino acids long. For the CDR3, the DNA is TGCAGTGCTAGAGATCTAGGGGTAGGTTCACCCCTCCACTTT. Translated: CSARDLGVGSPLHF.

This clonotype was seen many times. This rearrangement joins TRBV18 to TRBJ1-1; 7 bases match TRBD1. The CDR3 is 16 amino acids. J was trimmed by 5 bases and V by 2 bases; bases with no gene match: 11. From germline, CDR1 is KGHSH and CDR2 LQKENI. The CDR3 DNA is TGTGCCAGCTCACCATCCCCACAGGGGTCGAGAACTGAAGCTTTCTTT. This sequence encodes CASSPSPQGSRTEAFF.

This clonotype has ten or more counts. The chain carries TRBV5-1 and TRBJ2-1, with a possible D match to TRBD2 (6 bases). V was shortened by 0 bases and J by 2 bases, with 18 bases between the two germline ends. This CDR3 has 18 residues. Germline-derived CDR1 and CDR2 are SGHRS and YFSETQ. Written as DNA, the CDR3 is TGCGCCAGCAGCTTGGCCTTTATGGGAGGCCCCACCTACAATGAGCAGTTCTTC. Translated: CASSLAFMGGPTYNEQFF.

This clonotype appeared many times. V and J are TRBV4-3 and TRBJ2-7; possibly TRBD2 for D (8 bases). The CDR3 runs to 16 residues. The germline V gene encodes CDR1 LGHNA and CDR2 YSLEER. V lost 2 bases and J lost 4, with 18 bases in between. The DNA of the CDR3 is TGCGCCAGCAGCCAACGGGAGGGGGCGGGCGGATACGAGCAGTACTTC. Residues: CASSQREGAGGYEQYF.

This clonotype is labeled as medium-sized. The chain couples TRBV4-3 to TRBJ2-3; 11 nucleotides line up with TRBD2. This CDR3 has 19 amino acids. V was pared by 4 bases and J by 0 bases, with 12 bases of the junction left unmatched. The V gene's germline CDR1 is LGHNA and CDR2 YSLEER. CDR3 protein: CASSRGLAEADGSTDTQYF. The CDR3 DNA reads as TGCGCCAGCAGCCGGGGACTAGCGGAAGCGGACGGGAGCACAGATACGCAGTATTTT.

A word on this clonotype: This may arise from a read error, as a much more abundant clone is one base away. This chain connects TRBV20-1 to TRBJ1-1, with a tentative D call TRBD1 (5 bases). Per the germline V gene, CDR1 is DFQATT and CDR2 is SNEGSKA (reference sequence). The CDR3 sequence is 13 residues long. V lost 5 bases, J lost 1 base, and 11 bases lay in between. This chain's CDR3 is CSAGRDSNTEAFF. CDR3 DNA sequence: TGCAGTGCTGGCCGGGACTCGAACACTGAAGCTTTCTTT.

This clonotype has a count of ten or more. The chain recombines TRBV6-2 or TRBV6-3 with TRBJ1-1; D not resolved. The CDR3 has 12 residues. The V gene lost 4 bases and the J gene lost 2 bases, with 5 bases spanning the gap. Germline-derived CDR1 and CDR2 are MNHEY and SVGEGT. CDR3 loop: CASSWPNTEAFF. The CDR3 region has the DNA TGTGCCAGCAGTTGGCCTAACACTGAAGCTTTCTTT.

The table lists this clonotype with a count of one. This may stem from a read error, because a much larger clone lies one nucleotide away. The chain employs TRBV5-6 and TRBJ1-6; D not resolved. Per the germline V gene, CDR1 is SGHDT and CDR2 is YYEEEE. There are 14 residues in the CDR3. The V gene lost 6 bases and the J gene lost 8 bases, with 15 bases spanning the gap. CDR3: CASNMYTRDSPLHF. As DNA, the CDR3 is TGTGCCAGCAACATGTACACGAGGGATTCACCCCTCCACTTT. The complete variable domain, with remaining parts taken from reference TRBV5-6 and TRBJ1-6, reads DAGVTQSPTHLIKTRGQQVTLRCSPKSGHDTVSWYQQALGQGPQFIFQYYEEEERQRGNFPDRFSGHQFPNYSSELNVNALLLGDSALYLCASNMYTRDSPLHFGNGTRLTVT.

This clonotype was picked up many times. V gene TRBV6-2 or TRBV6-3 combines with J gene TRBJ1-2; the D gene is possibly TRBD1 (5 bases). CDR3 length: 17 amino acids. Per the germline V gene, CDR1 is MNHEY and CDR2 is SVGEGT. Trimming cost V 2 bases and J 4 bases, with 20 bases left between them. CDR3 bases: TGTGCCAGCAGTTACCCGCAGGGTCGATCGGGATTCTATGGCTACACCTTC. Amino acids: CASSYPQGRSGFYGYTF.

V is TRBV28 and J is TRBJ2-2, with a weak D call TRBD1 (5 bases). Germline V CDR1 and CDR2: MDHEN, SYDVKM. The V end lost 3 bases, the J end lost 6 bases, and 17 bases lay between the germline ends. The CDR3 is 16 amino acids. CDR3 residues: CASSFSRAPMSGELFF. The CDR3 nucleotides are TGTGCCAGCAGTTTTAGCAGGGCCCCTATGTCCGGGGAGCTGTTTTTT.

This clonotype was counted many times. The gene calls are TRBV28 and TRBJ2-3, with D perhaps matching TRBD1 or TRBD2 (5 bases each). V dropped 2 bases and J dropped 2 bases, with 11 bases sitting between them. This CDR3 region has 15 residues. The germline gives CDR1 MDHEN, CDR2 SYDVKM. CDR3 nucleotide sequence: TGTGCCAGCAGTTTAGGGACGACCTTCACAGATACGCAGTATTTT. Protein product: CASSLGTTFTDTQYF.

This clonotype has at least ten counts. The chain recombines TRBV15 with TRBJ2-7; D perhaps matches TRBD1 (6 bases). The CDR3 is 16 amino acids. Germline CDR1 and CDR2: LNHNV and YYDKDF (reference sequence). The V end lost 1 base, the J end lost 5 bases, and 18 bases lay between the germline ends. The DNA for the CDR3 is TGTGCCACCAGCAGAGCTATAGGGACAACCGGGGACGAGCAGTACTTC. Amino acid sequence: CATSRAIGTTGDEQYF.

The sample holds many counts of this clonotype. The V and J genes are TRBV20-1 and TRBJ2-3; D unresolved. From germline, CDR1 is DFQATT and CDR2 SNEGSKA (reference sequence). Trimming stripped 0 bases from V and 0 bases from J, with 10 bases between. This CDR3 spans 15 amino acids. The chain's CDR3 is CSARDILSSTDTQYF. CDR3 coding DNA: TGCAGTGCTAGAGATATCCTATCGAGCACAGATACGCAGTATTTT.

This clonotype was observed a handful of times. The chain is built from TRBV10-2 and TRBJ2-1; the D gene is possibly TRBD2 (6 bases). The V and J ends lost 2 bases and 4 bases respectively, with 15 bases between them. There are 16 residues in the CDR3. CDR1 is WSHSY, CDR2 SAAADI, per germline. This CDR3 reads CASSERRLVGYNEQFF. CDR3 nucleotide sequence: TGCGCCAGCAGTGAGAGGAGACTAGTAGGGTACAATGAGCAGTTCTTC.

At least ten counts were recorded for this clonotype. The genes are TRBV12-3 or TRBV12-4 and TRBJ2-7; possible D gene TRBD2, 5 bases. The V end was cut by 2 bases, the J end by 1 base, with 9 bases between. The CDR3 runs to 14 residues. The CDR3 DNA is TGTGCCAGCAGTTTACCCGGGGAATCCTACGAGCAGTACTTC. It is translated as CASSLPGESYEQYF.

Many counts were recorded for this clonotype. V usage is TRBV18 and J usage is TRBJ2-1, with unresolved D. Trimming removed 3 bases at V and 3 bases at J, with 6 bases between. The germline V gene encodes CDR1 KGHSH and CDR2 LQKENI. The CDR3 length is 13 residues. DNA for the CDR3: TGTGCCAGCTCACCCCCCGTCTACAATGAGCAGTTCTTC. It is translated as CASSPPVYNEQFF.